This T cell receptor (beta chain) comes out of a study of cytomegalovirus exposure and HLA in healthy donors. Whole-study results and caveats: There were several of the most significant clusters that appeared linked to common viral pathogens in a later analysis. TCR beta sequences reportedly predicted most subjects' HLA-A and HLA-B alleles accurately. The study recorded over 150 TCR beta chains that were cytomegalovirus-associated.

PCR primers comprised 60 Vbeta and 13 Jbeta primers. Authors' processing steps: An analysis that came later counted 73 million or so unique TCR beta chains, approximately 12 million shared. The assay was immunoSEQ multiplex PCR, and TCRdb's table has in-frame clones only and misses some. That table supplies the V and J calls and clone size; D and trimming were determined from the DNA. The sample records roughly 150,000 clones, approximately 70% being singletons. The germline V gene has CDR1 SNHLY and CDR2 FYNNEI. The CDR3 is 13 residues long. A note on this clone: Its antigen is as yet unknown. Germline and junction disagree at one end, which may indicate a read error.

The chain employs TRBV2 and TRBJ1-5, with D tentatively TRBD1 (6 bases). The clonotype comes from a man between 18 and 29 years old in good health and CMV-seropositive. Sequenced input: PBMCs. In nucleotides, the CDR3 is TGTGCCAGCAGCCAACAGGGCAACCAGCCCCAGCATTTT. Protein product: CASSQQGNQPQHF.